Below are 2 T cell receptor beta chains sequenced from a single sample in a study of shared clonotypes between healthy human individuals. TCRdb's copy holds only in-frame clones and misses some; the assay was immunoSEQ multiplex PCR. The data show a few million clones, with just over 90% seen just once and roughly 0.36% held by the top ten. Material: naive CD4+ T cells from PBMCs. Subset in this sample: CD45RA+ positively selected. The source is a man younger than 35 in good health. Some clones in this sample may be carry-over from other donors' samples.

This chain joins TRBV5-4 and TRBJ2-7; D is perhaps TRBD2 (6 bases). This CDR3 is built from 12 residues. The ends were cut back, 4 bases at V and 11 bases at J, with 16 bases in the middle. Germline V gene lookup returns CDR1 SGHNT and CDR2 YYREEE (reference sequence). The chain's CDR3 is CASSTPGSQKYF. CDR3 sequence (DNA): TGTGCCAGCAGCACTCCCGGGAGTCAGAAGTACTTC.

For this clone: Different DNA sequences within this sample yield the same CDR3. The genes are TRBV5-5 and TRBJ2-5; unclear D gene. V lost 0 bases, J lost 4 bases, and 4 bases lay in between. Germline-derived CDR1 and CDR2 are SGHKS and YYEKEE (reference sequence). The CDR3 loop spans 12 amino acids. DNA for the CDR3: TGTGCCAGCAGCTTGGAAGGAGAGACCCAGTACTTC. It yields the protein CASSLEGETQYF.